This TCR beta chain was found in a study of beta chain features in type 1 diabetes. This clone turned up a few times. Germline assignment: CDR1 SGHRS and CDR2 YFSETQ. There are 14 residues in the CDR3. The J segment lost 9 bases and the V segment lost 6 bases, leaving 12 bases of the junction unmatched. Reverse transcribing all isolated RNA meant expressed TCRB transcripts were sequenced. Profiled with immunoSEQ multiplex PCR; TCRdb holds only in-frame clones, not every one. The table has just over 450,000 clones, 25% to 35% seen once; the top ten hold about 0.065%. The sample taken for sequencing was naive CD4+ T cells from blood. The chain couples TRBV5-1 to TRBJ2-1; 7 positions agree with TRBD2. The sequence came from a young man in good health. DNA for the CDR3: TGCGCCAGCACCTCGGAAGAGGGAGGGAGTGAGCAGTTCTTC. Protein product: CASTSEEGGSEQFF.